Below, 8 T cell receptor beta chains from the same sample are listed, as sequenced in a study of CD8 T cells in ankylosing spondylitis. Study-wide findings and caveats: Made up of under 10 highly homologous variants, a TCR beta motif appeared characteristic of ankylosing spondylitis blood.

TCRdb analysed the 5' RACE reads with MiXCR anew, one entry per CDR3 protein. The sample lists a few hundred thousand distinct CDR3 sequences, around 18% occurring once. No cognate antigen is known for these TCRs. The specimen was blood, either unsorted or a sorted T cell fraction (not recorded which). Receptors originate from a male donor with ankylosing spondylitis.

The chain uses TRBV28 and TRBJ2-5; 11 nucleotides match TRBD2. CDR1 MDHEN and CDR2 SYDVKM come from the germline V gene. This CDR3 region has 17 residues. V dropped 4 bases and J dropped 5; count of bases not matched to a gene: 12. As DNA, the CDR3 is TGTGCCAGCAGTTCCTGGACTAGCGGGCCAGGCGGGGAGACCCAGTACTTC. It encodes CASSSWTSGPGGETQYF.

The V and J genes are TRBV20-1 and TRBJ2-1; D unclear. The V gene's germline CDR1 is DFQATT and CDR2 SNEGSKA (reference sequence). With 0 bases removed from V and 6 bases from J, the gap between germline ends came to 18 bases. The CDR3 extends over 16 amino acids. In DNA, the CDR3 is TGCAGTGCTAGAGATACTTCAACTGCCTTCTTCAATGAGCAGTTCTTC. Translation: CSARDTSTAFFNEQFF.

This chain uses TRBV6-6 with TRBJ2-7; 7 nucleotides line up with TRBD1. V was pared by 6 bases and J by 3 bases, with 5 bases of the junction left unmatched. There are 13 residues in the CDR3. Germline CDR1 and CDR2: MNHNY and SVGAGI (reference sequence). In nucleotides, the CDR3 is TGTGCCAGCAGACCGACAGGGTTCTACGAGCAGTACTTC. This translates into CASRPTGFYEQYF.

CDR3 residues: CASSQGTSGSGEQYF. CDR3 sequence (DNA): TGCGCCAGCAGCCAAGGGACTAGCGGGAGCGGAGAGCAGTACTTC. The chain recombines TRBV4-1 with TRBJ2-7; 13 bases line up with TRBD2. The CDR3 is 15 amino acids. Germline-derived CDR1 and CDR2 are MGHRA and YSYEKL. The junction had 4 bases not matched to a gene; V was cut back by 1 base and J by 7 bases.

CDR3 DNA sequence: TGCGCCAGCAGCCAAGAGGGCCCGGGACAGGGTCATGAGCAGTACTTC. Amino acid sequence: CASSQEGPGQGHEQYF. The chain carries TRBV4-3 and TRBJ2-7, with 9 bases that match TRBD1. Germline CDR1 LGHNA, CDR2 YSLEER. The J segment lost 7 bases and the V segment lost 0 bases, leaving 10 bases of the junction unmatched. The CDR3 is 16 amino acids.

This clonotype showed up just a few times. The missing conserved phenylalanine or tryptophan at the end of this CDR3 makes a read error likely. The DNA is left out, because the CDR3 cannot be placed on it with certainty; the CDR3 is given as TCRdb lists it. The CDR3 loop is CAIRLDREN. The chain recombines TRBV10-3 with TRBJ1-1; the table's D call of TRBD1 was not tested on the DNA. Ends included, the CDR3 has 9 residues. Per germline, CDR1 ENHRY and CDR2 SYGVKD.

This clonotype was counted only a few times. The chain is built from TRBV7-9 and TRBJ2-1; TRBD1 might be the D (5 bases). Trimming took off 5 bases at V and 7 bases at J, with 24 bases between the two ends. The CDR3 is 17 amino acids. Germline CDR1 is SEHNR and CDR2 is FQNEAQ (reference sequence). The CDR3 coding sequence is TGTGCCAGCAGCGGGGCCTCCCCCCCCAGCCGAGCTAATGAGCAGTTCTTC. This sequence encodes CASSGASPPSRANEQFF.

This clonotype was recorded a few times. The chain employs TRBV4-3 and TRBJ2-7; 9 bases are a match to TRBD1. This CDR3 spans 15 amino acids. The germline gives CDR1 LGHNA, CDR2 YSLEER. V shed 0 bases and J 2 bases; nucleotides not matched to a gene: 2. Here the CDR3 reads CASSQERDRAYEQYF. CDR3 DNA: TGCGCCAGCAGCCAAGAAAGGGACAGGGCCTACGAGCAGTACTTC.